Following are 5 T cell receptor beta chains from one sample sequenced in a study of shared clonotypes between healthy human individuals (dated by TCRdb to 2018 to 2021). The method behind the library was the immunoSEQ multiplex PCR assay. TCRdb took over this immuneACCESS table, retaining in-frame rearrangements with V and J assigned. Such tables are incomplete; in checked studies, under half of the missing clones stem from an unresolved V gene, and the remainder is unexplained. The sample contains 2 million to 2.5 million clones, 90% to 95% of them found a single time. The ten largest clones capture 0.39% of the sample. The material sequenced was naive CD4+ T cells from PBMCs. In light of the paper, this sample's cell subset or site label describes: CD45RA+ positively selected. These receptors were collected from a man aged 18 to 30 in good health. Some clones in this sample may be carry-over from other donors' samples.

The rearrangement joins TRBV18 to TRBJ2-2, with D tentatively TRBD1 (5 bases). Trimming pared 5 bases from V and 5 bases from J, leaving 12 bases between. Germline assignment: CDR1 KGHSH and CDR2 LQKENI. The CDR3 contains 14 residues. The CDR3 region has the DNA TGTGCCAGCTCAGGGGCAGGCGGTACCGGGGAGCTGTTTTTT. Its translation is CASSGAGGTGELFF.

This chain joins TRBV5-4 and TRBJ2-7; D is perhaps TRBD1 or TRBD2 (5 bases each). This CDR3 has 14 amino acids. Germline V gene data show CDR1 as SGHNT and CDR2 as YYREEE (reference sequence). Between the trimmed V and J ends, which lost 4 bases and 3 bases, there was a span of 14 bases. CDR3 residues: CASSLEGTLYEQYF. The CDR3 bases are TGTGCCAGCAGCCTCGAGGGGACCCTCTACGAGCAGTACTTC.

Only one count was recorded for this clone. The CDR3 nucleotides read TGCGCCAGCAGCCAAGCCTTTTTCGGGGCCAACGTCCTGACTTTC. As protein: CASSQAFFGANVLTF. This chain joins TRBV4-1 and TRBJ2-6; D uncertain. V was shortened by 1 base and J by 4 bases, with 8 bases between the two germline ends. Germline V gene data show CDR1 as MGHRA and CDR2 as YSYEKL. The CDR3 consists of 15 residues.

The chain uses TRBV15 and TRBJ1-1, with unresolved D. The germline V gene encodes CDR1 LNHNV and CDR2 YYDKDF (reference sequence). This CDR3 contains 16 residues. V lost 5 bases and J lost 0, with 16 bases in between. The CDR3 region is CATSPRFGLMNTEAFF. The CDR3 nucleotides are TGTGCCACCAGCCCCCGGTTTGGCCTCATGAACACTGAAGCTTTCTTT.

The genes are TRBV15 and TRBJ2-5, with TRBD2 identical over 9 bases. Trimming cost V 0 bases and J 3 bases; bases outside gene matches: 11. The CDR3 runs 18 residues. From germline, CDR1 is LNHNV and CDR2 YYDKDF (reference sequence). CDR3 protein: CATSRDLQAGGIKETQYF. DNA of the CDR3: TGTGCCACCAGCAGAGATCTGCAAGCGGGAGGAATCAAAGAGACCCAGTACTTC.